This entry lists 13 T cell receptor beta chains sequenced from one sample in a study of blood T cell repertoires in COVID-19. Generated by immunoSEQ multiplex PCR, the TCRdb table keeps only in-frame clones and is missing some. The data show approximately 240,000 clones, 80% to 85% seen once. The sequencing input was peripheral blood. These receptors were collected from an older woman with acute or convalescent COVID-19.

The chain has TRBV6-5 and TRBJ1-1; D is possibly TRBD1 (5 bases). The V end was cut by 8 bases, the J end by 4 bases, with 17 bases between. The germline gives CDR1 MNHEY, CDR2 SVGAGI. The CDR3 totals 14 residues. This CDR3 reads CASPAMGGSTEAFF. CDR3 DNA sequence: TGTGCCAGCCCTGCTATGGGGGGAAGCACTGAAGCTTTCTTT.

The rearrangement links TRBV5-6 to TRBJ2-5; no clear D gene. Trimming removed 6 bases from V and 1 base from J, with 16 bases in between. The CDR3 has 15 residues. Germline-derived CDR1 and CDR2 are SGHDT and YYEEEE. The CDR3 DNA sequence: TGTGCCAGCAACGAACTCCTGAACCTCCAAGAGACCCAGTACTTC. This encodes CASNELLNLQETQYF. The full variable domain, its missing parts supplied by reference TRBV5-6 and TRBJ2-5, is DAGVTQSPTHLIKTRGQQVTLRCSPKSGHDTVSWYQQALGQGPQFIFQYYEEEERQRGNFPDRFSGHQFPNYSSELNVNALLLGDSALYLCASNELLNLQETQYFGPGTRLLVL.

The chain is built from TRBV7-3 and TRBJ2-2; possible D gene TRBD2, 7 bases. The V and J ends lost 5 bases and 6 bases respectively, with 10 bases between them. This CDR3 is 13 amino acids long. Germline CDR1 is SGHTA and CDR2 is FQGTGA. The CDR3 reads CASSGGGPGELFF. The CDR3 DNA is TGTGCCAGCAGCGGGGGGGGCCCCGGGGAGCTGTTTTTT.

This sequence joins TRBV11-2 and TRBJ2-3; 8 bases match TRBD2. V dropped 1 base and J dropped 6; count of bases not matched to a gene: 6. The CDR3 is 15 residues long. Per germline, CDR1 SGHAT and CDR2 FQNNGV. Written as DNA, the CDR3 is TGTGCCAGCAGCTTAGCGGGCGGGGGGTTTGATACGCAGTATTTT. Translation: CASSLAGGGFDTQYF.

This chain links TRBV6-2 or TRBV6-3 with TRBJ2-7; 11 nucleotides agree with TRBD2. Germline V gene data show CDR1 as MNHEY and CDR2 as SVGEGT. V lost 2 bases, J lost 3 bases, and 3 bases stayed unmatched. This CDR3 is built from 15 residues. The CDR3: CASSYRGLADYEQYF. The CDR3 DNA reads as TGTGCCAGCAGTTACAGGGGACTAGCGGACTACGAGCAGTACTTC.

The V and J genes are TRBV28 and TRBJ2-1; 8 bases fit TRBD1. This CDR3 is built from 14 residues. J gave up 4 bases and V 8 bases, and 7 bases lay outside the gene matches. In germline, CDR1 is MDHEN, CDR2 SYDVKM. The CDR3 sequence is CASLRTGYYNEQFF. Here the CDR3 DNA reads TGTGCCAGCCTCCGGACAGGGTATTACAATGAGCAGTTCTTC.

V gene TRBV2 combines with J gene TRBJ2-5; 8 nucleotides line up with TRBD2. From germline, CDR1 is SNHLY and CDR2 FYNNEI. The length of the CDR3 is 13 residues. The junction had 6 bases not matched to a gene; V was cut back by 7 bases and J by 5 bases. This CDR3 reads CASTGLAHETQYF. CDR3 sequence (DNA): TGTGCCAGCACAGGACTAGCCCATGAGACCCAGTACTTC.

The chain carries TRBV18 and TRBJ1-5, with D possibly TRBD1 on 6 matching bases. V lost 4 bases to trimming and J lost 5 bases, with 9 bases between them. Looked up from germline, CDR1 is KGHSH and CDR2 is LQKENI. CDR3 length equals 13 residues. CDR3 in amino acids: CASSLNRDQPQHF. The CDR3 DNA reads TGTGCCAGCTCACTCAACAGGGATCAGCCCCAGCATTTT.

This clone has only one observation. J is TRBJ2-7 and V is TRBV11-2, with D possibly being TRBD2 (7 bases). Trimming stripped 5 bases from V and 4 bases from J, with 18 bases between. This CDR3 has 15 residues. Germline-derived CDR1 and CDR2 are SGHAT and FQNNGV. In DNA form, the CDR3 reads TGTGCCAGCAGCCCCCGGCCGGGGGGCCTGTACGAGCAGTACTTC. Translation gives CASSPRPGGLYEQYF. Complete variable domain (other parts from reference TRBV11-2 and TRBJ2-7): EAGVAQSPRYKIIEKRQSVAFWCNPISGHATLYWYQQILGQGPKLLIQFQNNGVVDDSQLPKDRFSAERLKGVDSTLKIQPAKLEDSAVYLCASSPRPGGLYEQYFGPGTRLTVT.

The rearrangement uses TRBV7-8 and TRBJ1-6; D is ambiguous. This CDR3 is 17 amino acids long. Germline V lookup: CDR1 SGHVS, CDR2 FQNEAQ. Trimming left V 4 bases short and J 12 bases short, with 25 bases between. The DNA for the CDR3 is TGTGCCAGCAGCTCCTCTTTATTCTTTGACTTACTTCGACCCCTCCACTTT. It yields the protein CASSSSLFFDLLRPLHF.

The V call is TRBV28, the J call TRBJ1-5; a possible D gene is TRBD1 (6 bases). CDR3 length: 15 amino acids. The germline V gene encodes CDR1 MDHEN and CDR2 SYDVKM. The germline V and J ends were trimmed by 6 bases and 0 bases, with 12 bases remaining between them. This chain's CDR3 is CASRPDSYSNQPQHF. DNA of the CDR3: TGTGCCAGCAGACCGGACAGCTATAGCAATCAGCCCCAGCATTTT.

The chain recombines TRBV4-2 with TRBJ2-3, with D possibly matching TRBD1 (5 bases). V was cut by 0 bases and J by 6 bases, with 16 bases left in between. The CDR3 loop spans 16 amino acids. CDR1 is LGHNA, CDR2 YNFKEQ, per germline. The DNA of the CDR3 is TGTGCCAGCAGCCAAGAGAGTAGGGGCCGGGCGGATACGCAGTATTTT. Protein: CASSQESRGRADTQYF.

The chain uses TRBV18 and TRBJ2-1; 9 nucleotides match TRBD1. The CDR3 is 14 amino acids. Germline V gene lookup returns CDR1 KGHSH and CDR2 LQKENI. The trim removed 3 bases at V and 3 bases at J, leaving 0 bases unmatched. The CDR3 coding sequence is TGTGCCAGCTCACCGGACAGGGGCTACAATGAGCAGTTCTTC. Amino acid sequence: CASSPDRGYNEQFF.